Listed below are T cell receptor beta chains from one sample, sequenced in a study of shared clonotypes between healthy human individuals. Repertoires were generated with immunoSEQ multiplex PCR, while TCRdb's copy carries only in-frame clones and drops some. In the table there are 650,000 to 700,000 clones, roughly 88% of which are singletons. The sequenced sample was memory CD8+ T cells from PBMCs. The receptors stem from a man younger than 30 in good health. Some clones in this sample may be carry-over from other donors' samples. Each CDR3 is given with its conserved first and last residue. The order of the fields is clone size, V gene, D gene, J gene, CDR3 protein, CDR3 DNA. D genes are given only for firm matches. The size of a clone is reported for some rows only, either as once, few or many, or as a class for expanded clones.

>many|TRBV6-1|-|TRBJ2-1
CASTRSRGSYNEQFF
TGTGCCAGCACCCGCAGCCGAGGGTCCTACAATGAGCAGTTCTTC
>-|TRBV5-6|-|TRBJ2-5
CASSPSTIGGRLETQYF
TGTGCCAGCAGCCCCTCGACCATCGGGGGGCGTCTAGAGACCCAGTACTTC
>once|TRBV13|TRBD1|TRBJ1-1
CASSSPGQGDAEAFF
TGTGCCAGCAGCTCGCCGGGACAGGGGGACGCTGAAGCTTTCTTT
>-|TRBV6-5|-|TRBJ2-7
CASRPTGHEQYF
TGTGCCAGCAGGCCTACAGGGCACGAGCAGTACTTC
>-|TRBV5-5|-|TRBJ2-2
CASSLYPFRELFF
TGTGCCAGCAGCTTGTATCCTTTTAGAGAGCTGTTTTTT
>-|TRBV9|-|TRBJ2-2
CASSEGAAGELFF
TGTGCCAGCAGCGAGGGAGCGGCCGGGGAGCTGTTTTTT
>-|TRBV7-9|TRBD2|TRBJ2-1
CASRIGTSDDEQFF
TGTGCCAGCAGGATAGGGACTAGCGACGATGAGCAGTTCTTC
>-|TRBV6-1|-|TRBJ2-2
CASSEGTAITGELFF
TGTGCCAGCAGTGAAGGGACAGCAATCACCGGGGAGCTGTTTTTT
>-|TRBV6-1|-|TRBJ2-2
CASSVRGYSTGELFF
TGTGCCAGCAGTGTACGAGGGTATAGCACCGGGGAGCTGTTTTTT
>-|TRBV5-5|TRBD2|TRBJ2-7
CASSSIRTSDYEQYF
TGTGCCAGCAGCTCGATTCGGACTAGTGACTACGAGCAGTACTTC
>once|TRBV27|-|TRBJ1-1
CASSLQGPEGTEAFF
TGTGCCAGCAGTCTACAGGGTCCCGAAGGGACTGAAGCTTTCTTT
>-|TRBV28|-|TRBJ2-7
CASSFGLAPGDEQYF
TGTGCCAGCAGTTTCGGTCTGGCACCCGGTGACGAGCAGTACTTC
>-|TRBV4-1|TRBD2|TRBJ2-7
CASSQVWLAESSYEQYF
TGCGCCAGCAGCCAAGTATGGCTAGCGGAAAGCTCCTACGAGCAGTACTTC
>-|TRBV4-1|-|TRBJ1-4
CASSQDKAGRFPTNEKLFF
TGCGCCAGCAGCCAAGATAAGGCAGGGAGGTTCCCAACTAATGAAAAACTGTTTTTT
>-|TRBV27|-|TRBJ2-7
CASSLTPSSYEQYF
TGTGCCAGCAGTTTAACCCCAAGCTCCTACGAGCAGTACTTC
>-|TRBV11-2|TRBD2|TRBJ2-7
CASSLGTSAKIYEQYF
TGTGCCAGCAGCTTAGGGACTAGCGCGAAAATCTACGAGCAGTACTTC
>few|TRBV5-1|-|TRBJ1-1
CASSPTFSTEAFF
TGCGCCAGCAGCCCCACTTTTTCTACTGAAGCTTTCTTT
>once|TRBV4-3|TRBD2|TRBJ2-7
CASSLRTSGRLPHEQYF
TGCGCCAGCAGCCTACGGACTAGCGGGAGGCTCCCCCACGAGCAGTACTTC
>-|TRBV11-1|-|TRBJ1-1
CASSLFSDMNTEAFF
TGTGCCAGCAGCTTATTTTCAGATATGAACACTGAAGCTTTCTTT
>-|TRBV13|-|TRBJ1-1
CASNYRVLGTEAFF
TGTGCCAGCAACTACAGGGTGTTAGGAACTGAAGCTTTCTTT
>-|TRBV15|-|TRBJ2-7
CATSRDARPLPYEQYF
TGTGCCACCAGCAGAGATGCTAGGCCCCTTCCCTACGAGCAGTACTTC
>-|TRBV29-1|-|TRBJ2-4
CSVEGRGFDIQYF
TGCAGCGTTGAGGGCAGGGGATTTGACATTCAGTACTTC
>-|TRBV5-1|TRBD1|TRBJ1-2
CASSVGPDRGHGYTF
TGCGCCAGCAGCGTTGGTCCCGACAGGGGGCATGGCTACACCTTC
>-|TRBV19|-|TRBJ2-5
CASSSRPFTAQETQYF
TGTGCCAGTAGTTCCCGACCCTTCACAGCCCAAGAGACCCAGTACTTC
>-|TRBV7-2|TRBD2|TRBJ2-7
CASSSSGRGYEQYF
TGTGCCAGCAGCTCCTCCGGGAGGGGTTACGAGCAGTACTTC
>-|TRBV9|-|TRBJ2-7
CASSVDVLAKYYEQYF
TGTGCCAGCAGCGTAGACGTACTAGCCAAGTACTACGAGCAGTACTTC
>-|TRBV19|-|TRBJ2-3
CASRWGAGMDTQYF
TGTGCCAGTAGATGGGGAGCAGGGATGGATACGCAGTATTTT
>-|TRBV2|-|TRBJ2-7
CASSENFSYEQYF
TGTGCCAGCAGTGAAAACTTCTCCTACGAGCAGTACTTC
>-|TRBV11-2|-|TRBJ2-2
CASSLVFRGGVTGELFF
TGTGCCAGCAGCTTAGTCTTCCGCGGAGGGGTCACCGGGGAGCTGTTTTTT
>-|TRBV5-4|-|TRBJ2-3
CASSPGLPSTDTQYF
TGTGCCAGCAGCCCGGGACTTCCCTCCACAGATACGCAGTATTTT
>-|TRBV6-5|TRBD1|TRBJ2-1
CASSYVGDRGGNEQFF
TGTGCCAGCAGTTATGTCGGGGACAGGGGCGGCAATGAGCAGTTCTTC
>once|TRBV18|-|TRBJ2-1
CASATRTLKVDNEQFF
TGTGCCAGCGCGACCCGGACACTTAAAGTCGACAATGAGCAGTTCTTC
>-|TRBV10-2|-|TRBJ2-1
CASSVFGSVEQFF
TGCGCCAGCAGCGTTTTCGGGAGCGTGGAGCAGTTCTTC
>-|TRBV11-2|-|TRBJ2-7
CASTPGFSIEQYF
TGTGCCAGCACCCCAGGGTTCTCCATCGAGCAGTACTTC
>-|TRBV29-1|TRBD2|TRBJ2-5
CSVEDLLLAEGETQYF
TGCAGCGTTGAAGATTTACTTCTAGCGGAAGGAGAGACCCAGTACTTC
>-|TRBV18|TRBD1|TRBJ2-7
CASSSIDRVLLEQYF
TGTGCCAGCTCATCTATTGACAGGGTACTCCTCGAGCAGTACTTC
>-|TRBV2|TRBD1|TRBJ1-2
CASSDEDRGSRWDYGYTF
TGTGCCAGCAGTGATGAAGACAGGGGCAGTCGATGGGACTATGGCTACACCTTC
>-|TRBV4-3|-|TRBJ1-3
CASSPGFWARSGNTIYF
TGCGCCAGCAGCCCGGGATTTTGGGCCCGCTCTGGAAACACCATATATTTT
>-|TRBV29-1|-|TRBJ2-1
CSLNASGRRFF
TGCAGCCTAAATGCCTCGGGACGGAGATTCTTC